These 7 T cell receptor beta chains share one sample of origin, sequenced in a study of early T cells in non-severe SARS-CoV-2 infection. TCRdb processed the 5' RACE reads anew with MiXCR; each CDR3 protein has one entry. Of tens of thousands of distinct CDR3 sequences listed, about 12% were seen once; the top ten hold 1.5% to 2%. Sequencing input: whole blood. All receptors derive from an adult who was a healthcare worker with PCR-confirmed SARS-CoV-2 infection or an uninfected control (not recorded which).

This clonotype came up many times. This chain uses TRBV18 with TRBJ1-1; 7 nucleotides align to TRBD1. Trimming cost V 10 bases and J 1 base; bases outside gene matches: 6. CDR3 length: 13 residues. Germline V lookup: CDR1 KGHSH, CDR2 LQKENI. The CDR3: CATSGTENTEAFF. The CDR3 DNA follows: TGTGCCACATCCGGGACAGAGAACACTGAAGCTTTCTTT.

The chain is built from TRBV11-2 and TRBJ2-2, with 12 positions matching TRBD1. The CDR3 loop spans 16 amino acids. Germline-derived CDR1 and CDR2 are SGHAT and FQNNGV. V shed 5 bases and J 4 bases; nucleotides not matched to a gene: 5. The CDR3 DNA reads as TGTGCCAGCAGCAGGGGGACAGGGGGCTTCACCGGGGAGCTGTTTTTT. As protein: CASSRGTGGFTGELFF.

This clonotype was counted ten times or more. The DNA of the CDR3 is TGTGCCAGCAGCTTAAGGACAGGGTATGGTGGCACAGATACGCAGTATTTT. Translated: CASSLRTGYGGTDTQYF. The chain joins TRBV7-2 to TRBJ2-3, with 8 bases aligning to TRBD1. Looked up from germline, CDR1 is SGHTA and CDR2 is FQGNSA. V shed 2 bases, J shed 1 base, and the junction held 8 bases outside the gene matches. This CDR3 is built from 17 residues.

In DNA form, the CDR3 reads TGCAGTGCAAGACAGGGGGCGGGAGAGCAGTACTTC. Its protein is CSARQGAGEQYF. This rearrangement joins TRBV20-1 to TRBJ2-7; TRBD1 matches 10 bases. CDR3 size: 12 residues. Germline V gene sequence: CDR1 DFQATT, CDR2 SNEGSKA (reference sequence). The junction had 6 bases not matched to a gene; V was cut back by 6 bases and J by 7 bases.

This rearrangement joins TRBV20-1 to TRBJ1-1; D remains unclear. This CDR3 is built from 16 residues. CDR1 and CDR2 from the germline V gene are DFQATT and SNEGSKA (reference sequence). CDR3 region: CRPYGLTPTMNTEAFF. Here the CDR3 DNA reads TGCAGGCCGTACGGGTTGACCCCCACTATGAACACTGAAGCTTTCTTT.

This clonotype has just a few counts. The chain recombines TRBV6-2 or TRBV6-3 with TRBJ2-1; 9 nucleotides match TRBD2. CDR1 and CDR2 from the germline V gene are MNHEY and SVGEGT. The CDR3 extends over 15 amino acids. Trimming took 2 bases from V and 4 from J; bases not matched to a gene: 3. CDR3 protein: CASSYAAGGYNEQFF. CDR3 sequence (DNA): TGTGCCAGCAGTTACGCCGCGGGGGGGTACAATGAGCAGTTCTTC.

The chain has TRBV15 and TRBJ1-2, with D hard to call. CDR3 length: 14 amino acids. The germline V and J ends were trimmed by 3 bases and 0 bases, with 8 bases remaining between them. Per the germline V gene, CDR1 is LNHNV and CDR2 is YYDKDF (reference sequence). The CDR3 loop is CATSSGEPNYGYTF. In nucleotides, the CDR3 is TGTGCCACCAGCAGCGGAGAACCTAACTATGGCTACACCTTC.